This TCR beta chain was identified during a study of CD8+CD57+ T cells in acquired aplastic anemia. TCR beta VDJ and CDR3 profiling used genomic DNA as template. A single record per CDR3 protein comes from TCRdb applying MiXCR to the reads. This sample has under 200,000 distinct CDR3 sequences, with roughly 50% found just once. This clonotype was seen many times. Only patients with CD8+CD57+ cell expansion on flow cytometry were chosen for sequencing. CDR1 SGHVS and CDR2 FQNEAQ come from the germline V gene. The CDR3 sequence is 16 residues long. V gave up 4 bases and J gave up 4 bases, with 19 bases separating them.

The receptor was isolated from a human donor with aplastic anemia. The chain couples TRBV7-8 to TRBJ2-5; D gene unclear. Material for sequencing was sorted CD4+, CD8+, or CD8+CD57+ T cells (not recorded which) from PBMCs. DNA for the CDR3: TGTGCCAGCAGCTCATACGCCGCTGAGCCCCCAGAGACCCAGTACTTC. Translation gives CASSSYAAEPPETQYF.